This T cell receptor (beta chain) was identified during a study of blood T cell repertoires in COVID-19. Turning to the study itself: Spain, Italy and the United States supplied samples that represented acute and convalescent COVID-19. The analysed material was cDNA or gDNA that came from T cells, B-cell-depleted T cells, or PBMCs.

Concerning this clone: One end of the junction varies from germline; a read error may be responsible.

How the authors handled the data: The authors estimated nucleated cell counts from reference gene primer amplification. Clones were sequenced by immunoSEQ multiplex PCR, and TCRdb holds only the in-frame ones, with some missing. V, J and clone size are those of that table, while D and trimming were read from the DNA. Altogether about 150,000 clones are present, roughly nine tenths being singletons, with the ten largest covering more than 2%. CDR1 is ENHRY and CDR2 is SYGVKD in the germline V gene. The CDR3 is made up of 16 amino acids. The clonotype comes from a woman in her 70s with acute or convalescent COVID-19. The sequenced sample consisted of peripheral blood. The chain recombines TRBV10-3 with TRBJ2-5; 10 positions match TRBD2. This CDR3 reads CAIRERTSGSQEAQYF. In DNA, the CDR3 is TGTGCCATCAGGGAGCGGACTAGCGGTAGCCAAGAGGCCCAGTACTTC.